This T cell receptor beta chain came from a study of OX40 agonist ivuxolimab in advanced cancers. Study-wide background: Intravenous ivuxolimab was administered to patients every 2 weeks at 0.01 to 10 mg/kg. Dose-escalation patients were diagnosed with hepatocellular carcinoma, melanoma, renal cell cancer or head and neck cancer. A male proportion of approximately 83% was recorded, with mean age about 62 years and range 23 to 79. Study-level results: Averaging showed that CD8+ T cells had more expanded clones than CD4+ did.

Germline V gives CDR1 SGHTA, CDR2 FQGNSA. The CDR3 runs to 13 residues. Trimming pared 2 bases from V and 2 bases from J, leaving 7 bases between. Here immunoSEQ multiplex PCR was the method, and the copy in TCRdb shows in-frame clones only, minus some. The table lists tens of thousands of clones, about 83% of them singletons. Concerning this clone: Its specificity is unknown.

The rearrangement joins TRBV7-2 to TRBJ2-7, with unresolved D. The sample here was CD4+ or CD8+ T cells sorted from blood, taken in a trial of the OX40 agonist ivuxolimab. The TCR was taken from an adult with an advanced solid tumor such as melanoma, head and neck, liver or kidney cancer. CDR3 bases: TGTGCCAGCAGCTTAAGTCCCACCTACGAGCAGTACTTC. Translation: CASSLSPTYEQYF. The entire variable domain, with the rest obtained from reference TRBV7-2 and TRBJ2-7, is as follows: GAGVSQSPSNKVTEKGKDVELRCDPISGHTALYWYRQSLGQGLEFLIYFQGNSAPDKSGLPSDRFSAERTGGSVSTLTIQRTQQEDSAVYLCASSLSPTYEQYFGPGTRLTVT.